The T cell receptor beta chain under discussion was sequenced for a study of blood T cells in healthy people across ages. This CDR3 contains 14 residues. Germline V gene lookup returns CDR1 SEHNR and CDR2 FQNEAQ (reference sequence). Trimming left V 4 bases short and J 7 bases short, with 11 bases between. This clonotype was counted a few times. Primed by a sample-barcoded 5' primer and a J-beta primer mix, a second PCR proceeded for about 6 to 12 cycles. TCRdb itself ran the 5' RACE reads through MiXCR, one entry per CDR3 protein. The data hold 600,000 to 900,000 distinct CDR3 sequences, with around a quarter observed a single time. These records were also assigned to another study, of T cells of mothers and their children.

This TCR came from a boy younger than 18 in good health. Material: blood. The chain carries TRBV7-9 and TRBJ1-6; no reliable D call. The CDR3 nucleotides read TGTGCCAGCAGCTCGAAGCAACCGAATTCACCCCTCCACTTT. Amino acids: CASSSKQPNSPLHF.